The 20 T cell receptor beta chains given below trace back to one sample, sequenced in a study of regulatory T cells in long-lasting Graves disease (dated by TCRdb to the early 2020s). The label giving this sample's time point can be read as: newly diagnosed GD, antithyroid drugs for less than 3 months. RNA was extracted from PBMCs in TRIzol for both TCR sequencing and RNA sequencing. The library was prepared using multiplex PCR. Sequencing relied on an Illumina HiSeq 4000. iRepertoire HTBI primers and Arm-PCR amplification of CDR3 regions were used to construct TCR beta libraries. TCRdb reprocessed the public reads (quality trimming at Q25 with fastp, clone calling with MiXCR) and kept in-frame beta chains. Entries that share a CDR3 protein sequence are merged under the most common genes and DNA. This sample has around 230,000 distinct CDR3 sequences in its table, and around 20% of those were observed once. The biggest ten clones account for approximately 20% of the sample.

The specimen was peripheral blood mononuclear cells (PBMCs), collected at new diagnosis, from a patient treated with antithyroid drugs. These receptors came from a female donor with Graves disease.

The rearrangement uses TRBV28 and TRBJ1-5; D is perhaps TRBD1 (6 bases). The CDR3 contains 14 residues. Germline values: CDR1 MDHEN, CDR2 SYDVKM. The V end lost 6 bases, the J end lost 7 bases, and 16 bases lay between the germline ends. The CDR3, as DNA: TGTGCCAGCAGCCCACGGGGGCTGGGCCAGCCCCAGCATTTT. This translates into CASSPRGLGQPQHF.

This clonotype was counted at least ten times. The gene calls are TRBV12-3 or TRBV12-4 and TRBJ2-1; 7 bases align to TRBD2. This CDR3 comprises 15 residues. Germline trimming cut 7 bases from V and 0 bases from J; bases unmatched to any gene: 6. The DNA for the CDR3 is TGTGCCAGCAACCCCGGCGGGGGCTCCTACAATGAGCAGTTCTTC. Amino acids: CASNPGGGSYNEQFF.

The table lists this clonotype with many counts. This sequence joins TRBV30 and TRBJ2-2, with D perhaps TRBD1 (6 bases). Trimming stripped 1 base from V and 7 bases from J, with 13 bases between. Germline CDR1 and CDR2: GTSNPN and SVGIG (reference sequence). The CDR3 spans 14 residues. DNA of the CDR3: TGTGCCTGGAGTGGAGGGGGAGCGGTCGGGGAGCTGTTTTTT. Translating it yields CAWSGGGAVGELFF.

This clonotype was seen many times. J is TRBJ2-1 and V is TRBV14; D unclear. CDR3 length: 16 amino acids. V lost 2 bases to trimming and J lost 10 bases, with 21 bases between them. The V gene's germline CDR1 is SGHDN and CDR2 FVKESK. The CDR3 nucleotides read TGTGCCAGCAGCCAACGGCCAGGTCAAATCGGGTGGGAGCAGTTCTTC. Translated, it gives CASSQRPGQIGWEQFF.

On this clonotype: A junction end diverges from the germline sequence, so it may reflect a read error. In DNA form, the CDR3 reads TGTGCCAGCAGCTCACTAGCGGGGGACTACAATGAGCAGCTCTTC. Residues: CASSSLAGDYNEQLF. The rearrangement links TRBV7-3 to TRBJ2-1, with 11 bases aligning to TRBD2. Per the germline V gene, CDR1 is SGHTA and CDR2 is FQGTGA. The CDR3 spans 15 residues.

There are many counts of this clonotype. The CDR3 DNA sequence: TGTGCCAGCAGTTCCCGGGGAGACAGACAAGAGACCCAGTACTTC. Its translation is CASSSRGDRQETQYF. The genes are TRBV28 and TRBJ2-5; D is perhaps TRBD1 or TRBD2 (5 bases each). This CDR3 is 15 amino acids long. Trimming cost V 4 bases and J 2 bases, with 14 bases left between them. Germline assignment: CDR1 MDHEN and CDR2 SYDVKM.

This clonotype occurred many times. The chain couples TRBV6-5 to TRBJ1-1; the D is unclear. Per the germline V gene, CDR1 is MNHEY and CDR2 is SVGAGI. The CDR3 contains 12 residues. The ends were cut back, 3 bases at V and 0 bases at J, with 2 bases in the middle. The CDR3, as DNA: TGTGCCAGCAGTTATTTGAACACTGAAGCTTTCTTT. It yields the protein CASSYLNTEAFF.

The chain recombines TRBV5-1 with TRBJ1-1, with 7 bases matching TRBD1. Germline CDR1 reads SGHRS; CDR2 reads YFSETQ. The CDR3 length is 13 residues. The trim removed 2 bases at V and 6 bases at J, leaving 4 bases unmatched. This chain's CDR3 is CASSLTGEAEAFF. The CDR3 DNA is TGCGCCAGCAGCTTAACAGGGGAAGCTGAAGCTTTCTTT.

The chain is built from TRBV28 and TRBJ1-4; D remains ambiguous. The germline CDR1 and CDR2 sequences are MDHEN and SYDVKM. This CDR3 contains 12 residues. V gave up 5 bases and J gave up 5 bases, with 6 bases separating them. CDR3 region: CASSTWNEKLFF. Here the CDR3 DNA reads TGTGCCAGCAGTACCTGGAATGAAAAACTGTTTTTT.

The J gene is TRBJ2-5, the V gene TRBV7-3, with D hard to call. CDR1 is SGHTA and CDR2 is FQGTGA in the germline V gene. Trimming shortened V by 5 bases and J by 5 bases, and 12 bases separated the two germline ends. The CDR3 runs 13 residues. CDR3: CASSLGYAETQYF. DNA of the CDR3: TGTGCCAGCAGCCTGGGGTACGCGGAGACCCAGTACTTC. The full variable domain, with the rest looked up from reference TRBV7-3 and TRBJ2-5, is GAGVSQTPSNKVTEKGKYVELRCDPISGHTALYWYRQSLGQGPEFLIYFQGTGAADDSGLPNDRFFAVRPEGSVSTLKIQRTERGDSAVYLCASSLGYAETQYFGPGTRLLVL.

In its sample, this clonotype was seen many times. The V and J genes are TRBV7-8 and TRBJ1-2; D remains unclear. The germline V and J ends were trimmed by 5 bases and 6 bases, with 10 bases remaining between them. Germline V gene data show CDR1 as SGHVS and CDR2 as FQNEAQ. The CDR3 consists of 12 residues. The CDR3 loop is CASSPPGDGYTF. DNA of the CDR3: TGTGCCAGCAGCCCACCAGGCGATGGCTACACCTTC. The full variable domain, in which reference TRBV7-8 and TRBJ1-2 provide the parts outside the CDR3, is GAGVSQSPRYKVAKRGQDVALRCDPISGHVSLFWYQQALGQGPEFLTYFQNEAQLDKSGLPSDRFFAERPEGSVSTLKIQRTQQEDSAVYLCASSPPGDGYTFGSGTRLTVV.

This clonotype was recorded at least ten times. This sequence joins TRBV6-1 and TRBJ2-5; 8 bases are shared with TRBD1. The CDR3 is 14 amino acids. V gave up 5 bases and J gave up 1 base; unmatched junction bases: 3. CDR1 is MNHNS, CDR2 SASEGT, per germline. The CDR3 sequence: CASSTTGGQETQYF. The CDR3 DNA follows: TGTGCCAGCAGTACAACAGGGGGCCAAGAGACCCAGTACTTC.

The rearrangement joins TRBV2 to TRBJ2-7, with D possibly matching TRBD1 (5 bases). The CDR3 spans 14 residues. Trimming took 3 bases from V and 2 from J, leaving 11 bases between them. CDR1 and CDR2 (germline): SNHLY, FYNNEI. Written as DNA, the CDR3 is TGTGCCAGCAGTGATGGTAGGGGCCCCTACGAGCAGTACTTC. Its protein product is CASSDGRGPYEQYF.

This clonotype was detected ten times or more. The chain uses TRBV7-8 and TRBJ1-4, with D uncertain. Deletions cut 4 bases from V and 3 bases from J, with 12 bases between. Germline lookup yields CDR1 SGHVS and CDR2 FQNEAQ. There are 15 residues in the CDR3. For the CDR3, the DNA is TGTGCCAGCAGCTCCAGGCCGGTGGCTAATGAAAAACTGTTTTTT. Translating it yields CASSSRPVANEKLFF.

In nucleotides, the CDR3 is TGTGCCAGCAGCTTAAGGAGAAGTGTAGACAATGAGCAGTTCTTC. Protein product: CASSLRRSVDNEQFF. This chain connects TRBV11-2 to TRBJ2-1; the D is unclear. The CDR3 runs 15 residues. Trimming took 2 bases from V and 5 from J, leaving 13 bases between them. Germline V gene lookup returns CDR1 SGHAT and CDR2 FQNNGV.

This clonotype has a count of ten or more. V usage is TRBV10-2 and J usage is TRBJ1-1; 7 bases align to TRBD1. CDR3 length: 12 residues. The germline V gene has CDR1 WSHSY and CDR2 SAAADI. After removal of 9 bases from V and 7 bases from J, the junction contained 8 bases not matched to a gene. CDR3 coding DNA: TGCGCCAGTTTACAGGGGCGGGGTGAAGCTTTCTTT. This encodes CASLQGRGEAFF.

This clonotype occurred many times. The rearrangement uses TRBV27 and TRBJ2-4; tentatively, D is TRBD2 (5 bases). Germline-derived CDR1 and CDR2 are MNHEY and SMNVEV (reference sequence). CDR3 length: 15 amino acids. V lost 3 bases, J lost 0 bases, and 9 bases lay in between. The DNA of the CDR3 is TGTGCCAGCAGTTTCTCCGGACTAGCCAAAAACATTCAGTACTTC. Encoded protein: CASSFSGLAKNIQYF.

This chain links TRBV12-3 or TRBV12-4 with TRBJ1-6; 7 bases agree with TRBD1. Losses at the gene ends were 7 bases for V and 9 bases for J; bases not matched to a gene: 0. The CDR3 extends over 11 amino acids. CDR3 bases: TGTGCCAGCACAGGGGGTTCACCCCTCCACTTT. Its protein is CASTGGSPLHF.

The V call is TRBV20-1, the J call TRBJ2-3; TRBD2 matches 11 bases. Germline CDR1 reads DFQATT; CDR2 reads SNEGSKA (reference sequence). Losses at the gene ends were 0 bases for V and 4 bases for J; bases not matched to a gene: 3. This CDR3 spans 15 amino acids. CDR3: CSARDPSGRSDTQYF. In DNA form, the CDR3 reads TGCAGTGCTAGAGATCCTAGCGGGAGGTCAGATACGCAGTATTTT.

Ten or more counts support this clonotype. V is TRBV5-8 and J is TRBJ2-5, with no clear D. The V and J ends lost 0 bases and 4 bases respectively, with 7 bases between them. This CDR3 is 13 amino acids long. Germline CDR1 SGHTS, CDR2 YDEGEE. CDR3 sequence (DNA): TGTGCCAGCAGCTTGGTATACCCAGAGACCCAGTACTTC. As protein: CASSLVYPETQYF.